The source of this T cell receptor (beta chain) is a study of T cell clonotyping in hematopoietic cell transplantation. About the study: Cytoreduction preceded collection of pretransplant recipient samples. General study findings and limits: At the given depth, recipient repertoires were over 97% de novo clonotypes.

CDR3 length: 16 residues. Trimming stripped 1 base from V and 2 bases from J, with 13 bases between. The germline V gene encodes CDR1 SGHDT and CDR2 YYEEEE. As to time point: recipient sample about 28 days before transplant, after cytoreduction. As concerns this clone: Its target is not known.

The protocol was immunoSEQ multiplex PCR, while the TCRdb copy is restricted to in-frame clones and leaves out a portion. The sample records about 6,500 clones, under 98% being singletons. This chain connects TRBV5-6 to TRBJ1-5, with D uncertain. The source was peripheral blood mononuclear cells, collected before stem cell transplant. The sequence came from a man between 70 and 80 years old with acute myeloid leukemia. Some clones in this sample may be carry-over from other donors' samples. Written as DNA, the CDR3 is TGTGCCAGCAGCTTGATTTCCCCCACGGGCAATCAGCCCCAGCATTTT. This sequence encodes CASSLISPTGNQPQHF.